Below are 3 T cell receptor beta chains sequenced from a single sample in a study of shared clonotypes between healthy human individuals. Measured with immunoSEQ multiplex PCR; TCRdb has only the in-frame clones, and not every one. The sample shows about 670,000 clones, about two thirds of them seen only once. The specimen was memory CD4+ T cells sorted from blood. The subset was: CD45RA-negative fraction. These receptors were collected from a young woman in good health.

This clone showed up just a few times. The V call is TRBV5-4, the J call TRBJ2-1, with D unresolved. Germline V gives CDR1 SGHNT, CDR2 YYREEE (reference sequence). The germline V and J ends were trimmed by 0 bases and 2 bases, with 9 bases remaining between them. The CDR3 extends over 15 amino acids. DNA of the CDR3: TGTGCCAGCAGCTTGGAAACGGGCCCCTACAATGAGCAGTTCTTC. The encoded protein is CASSLETGPYNEQFF.

The rearrangement joins TRBV30 to TRBJ2-5, with D possibly being TRBD1 (6 bases). The closer fit of TRBJ2-7 to the DNA end suggests the J call may be wrong. This CDR3 is built from 14 residues. CDR1 and CDR2 (germline): GTSNPN, SVGIG (reference sequence). CDR3: CAWSGAGAKYEQYF. The CDR3 DNA sequence: TGTGCCTGGAGTGGAGCAGGGGCTAAATACGAGCAGTACTTC.

This chain links TRBV7-9 with TRBJ2-1; the match to TRBD1 covers 7 bases. Germline V gene lookup returns CDR1 SEHNR and CDR2 FQNEAQ (reference sequence). The trim removed 5 bases at V and 6 bases at J, leaving 10 bases unmatched. The CDR3 extends over 15 amino acids. CDR3 coding DNA: TGTGCCAGCAGCAGAGGGGGCCTCGGTGTCAATGAGCAGTTCTTC. This sequence encodes CASSRGGLGVNEQFF. Full variable domain (outside the CDR3, taken from reference TRBV7-9 and TRBJ2-1): DTGVSQNPRHKITKRGQNVTFRCDPISEHNRLYWYRQTLGQGPEFLTYFQNEAQLEKSRLLSDRFSAERPKGSFSTLEIQRTEQGDSAMYLCASSRGGLGVNEQFFGPGTRLTVL.